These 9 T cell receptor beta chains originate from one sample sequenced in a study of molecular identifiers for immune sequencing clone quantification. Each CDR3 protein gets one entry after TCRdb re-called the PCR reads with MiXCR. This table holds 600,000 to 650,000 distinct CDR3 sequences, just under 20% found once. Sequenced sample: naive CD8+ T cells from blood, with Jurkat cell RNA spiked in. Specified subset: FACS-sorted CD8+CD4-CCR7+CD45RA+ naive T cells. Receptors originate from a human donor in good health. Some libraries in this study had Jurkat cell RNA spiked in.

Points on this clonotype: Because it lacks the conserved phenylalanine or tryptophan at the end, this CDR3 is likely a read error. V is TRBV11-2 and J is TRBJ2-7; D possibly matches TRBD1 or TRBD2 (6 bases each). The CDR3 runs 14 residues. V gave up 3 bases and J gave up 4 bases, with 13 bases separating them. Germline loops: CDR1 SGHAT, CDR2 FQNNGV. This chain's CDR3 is CASSFSEGVYEQYI. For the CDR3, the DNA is TGTGCCAGCAGCTTTTCGGAGGGGGTATACGAGCAGTACATC.

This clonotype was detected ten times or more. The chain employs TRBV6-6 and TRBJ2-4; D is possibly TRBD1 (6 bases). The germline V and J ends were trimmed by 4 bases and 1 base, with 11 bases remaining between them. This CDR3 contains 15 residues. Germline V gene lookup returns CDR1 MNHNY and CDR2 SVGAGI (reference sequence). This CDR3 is CASSSPGQAKNIQYF. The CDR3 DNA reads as TGTGCCAGCAGTTCTCCAGGACAGGCCAAAAACATTCAGTACTTC.

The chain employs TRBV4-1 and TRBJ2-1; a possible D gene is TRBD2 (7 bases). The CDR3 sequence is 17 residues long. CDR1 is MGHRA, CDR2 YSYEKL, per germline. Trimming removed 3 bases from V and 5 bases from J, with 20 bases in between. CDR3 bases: TGCGCCAGCAGCCACATATTGGGGGGGGGCTTGGACAATGAGCAGTTCTTC. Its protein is CASSHILGGGLDNEQFF.

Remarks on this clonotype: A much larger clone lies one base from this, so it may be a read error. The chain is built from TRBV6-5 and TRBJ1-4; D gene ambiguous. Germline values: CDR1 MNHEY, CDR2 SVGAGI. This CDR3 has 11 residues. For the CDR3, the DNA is TGTGCCAGCAGTTCTAGTGAAAAACTGGTTTTT. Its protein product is CASSSSEKLVF.

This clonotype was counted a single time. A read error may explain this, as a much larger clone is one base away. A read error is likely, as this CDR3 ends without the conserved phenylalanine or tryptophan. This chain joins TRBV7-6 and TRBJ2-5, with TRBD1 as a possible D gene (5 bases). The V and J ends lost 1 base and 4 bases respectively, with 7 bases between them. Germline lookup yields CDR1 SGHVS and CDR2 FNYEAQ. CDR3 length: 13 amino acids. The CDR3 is CASSLGQGETQYS. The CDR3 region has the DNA TGTGCCAGCAGCTTAGGTCAGGGAGAGACCCAGTACTCC.

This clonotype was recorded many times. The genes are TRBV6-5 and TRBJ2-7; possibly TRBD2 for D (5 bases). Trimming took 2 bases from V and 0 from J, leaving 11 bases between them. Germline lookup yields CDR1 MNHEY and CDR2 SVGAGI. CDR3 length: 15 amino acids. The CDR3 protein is CASSYREGSSYEQYF. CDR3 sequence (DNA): TGTGCCAGCAGTTACCGTGAGGGTAGCTCCTACGAGCAGTACTTC.

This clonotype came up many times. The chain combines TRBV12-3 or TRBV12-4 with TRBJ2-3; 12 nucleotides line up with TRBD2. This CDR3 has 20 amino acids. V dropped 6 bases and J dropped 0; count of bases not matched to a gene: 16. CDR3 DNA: TGTGCCAGCAGCTCCCTAGACGCGGGACTAGCGGGTGCTAGCACAGATACGCAGTATTTT. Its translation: CASSSLDAGLAGASTDTQYF.

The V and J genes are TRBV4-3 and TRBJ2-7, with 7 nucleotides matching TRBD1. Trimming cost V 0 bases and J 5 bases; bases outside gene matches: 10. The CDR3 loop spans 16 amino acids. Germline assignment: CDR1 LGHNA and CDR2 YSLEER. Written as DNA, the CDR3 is TGCGCCAGCAGCCAAGATCGGGCAGGGGGAAACCACGAGCAGTACTTC. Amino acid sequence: CASSQDRAGGNHEQYF.

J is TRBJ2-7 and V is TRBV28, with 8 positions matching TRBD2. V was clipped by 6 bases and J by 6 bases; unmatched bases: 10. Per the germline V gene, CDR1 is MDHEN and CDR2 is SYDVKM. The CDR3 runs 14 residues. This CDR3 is CASRALADLGEQYF. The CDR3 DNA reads TGTGCCAGCAGGGCACTAGCGGACTTGGGCGAGCAGTACTTC.